Listed below are T cell receptor beta chains from one sample, sequenced in a study of T cell responses to AZD1222 COVID-19 vaccine. Libraries were prepared by immunoSEQ multiplex PCR; TCRdb keeps only in-frame clonotypes and omits some of them. This table has around 120,000 clones, almost 95% appearing once. Specimen: peripheral blood, collected 28 days after the second AZD1222 dose. These receptors were taken from an adult who received the AZD1222 COVID-19 vaccine. The CDR3 runs from the conserved cysteine through the conserved F or W. A D gene is named only where the DNA matches it firmly. The listing skips clone size in some rows; elsewhere it reads once, few, many or a size class.

cdr3_nt cdr3_aa v_call d_call j_call clone_size
TGCGCCAGCAGCCAAGATCAGCGGCCCTACGAGCAGTACTTC CASSQDQRPYEQYF TRBV4-1 NA TRBJ2-7 NA
TGCGCCAGCAGCCAAGTTTGGAGTTCAGGGAATGAGCAGTTCTTC CASSQVWSSGNEQFF TRBV4-1 NA TRBJ2-1 NA
TGTGCCAGCAGCTTATGGGGATCAAACACTGAAGCTTTCTTT CASSLWGSNTEAFF TRBV7-8 NA TRBJ1-1 NA
TGTGCCAGCAGCCAAGTCCTCCACAGGGTCGATGAGCAGTTCTTC CASSQVLHRVDEQFF TRBV14 NA TRBJ2-1 NA
TGTGCCAGCAGCGCGAGGGGGCATGAGCAGTTCTTC CASSARGHEQFF TRBV9 TRBD1 TRBJ2-1 NA
TGTGCCTGGAGTGCCATCCCAGGGGCGGGAAACACCATATATTTT CAWSAIPGAGNTIYF TRBV30 NA TRBJ1-3 NA
TGTGCCAGCAGCCAAGATGCGGGCTCTGGGGCCAACGTCCTGACTTTC CASSQDAGSGANVLTF TRBV4-2 NA TRBJ2-6 NA
TGTGCCAGCAGTTTAAATCGGGGACAGGGAACAGATACGCAGTATTTT CASSLNRGQGTDTQYF TRBV28 TRBD1 TRBJ2-3 NA
TGTGCCAGCAGTTCGTCGGGGCATGTAGGGTACACTGAAGCTTTCTTT CASSSSGHVGYTEAFF TRBV28 NA TRBJ1-1 NA
TGTGCCATCAGTGGGGACAGTCCTAATTCACCCCTCCACTTT CAISGDSPNSPLHF TRBV10-3 TRBD1 TRBJ1-6 NA
TGTGCCAGCAGCTTAGGGACAGCGACCCCGTACACAGATACGCAGTATTTT CASSLGTATPYTDTQYF TRBV7-3 TRBD1 TRBJ2-3 NA
TGTGCCACCAGTGATTTGCCGCAGGGAGGCACAGATACGCAGTATTTT CATSDLPQGGTDTQYF TRBV24-1 NA TRBJ2-3 once
TGCGCCAGCAGCCCCGCCCCCGGACACGGATCAGGCTACACCTTC CASSPAPGHGSGYTF TRBV5-1 NA TRBJ1-2 NA
TGTGCCATCAGTGATAGTGTGCGGGAAGGCGGGTACGAGCAGTACTTC CAISDSVREGGYEQYF TRBV10-3 NA TRBJ2-7 NA
TGTGCCAGCAGCATGGACAGGGTGTACGGCTACACCTTC CASSMDRVYGYTF TRBV7-9 TRBD1 TRBJ1-2 NA
TGTGCCAGCAGCTTAGCGATGGGAAGGGGGTACGGCTACACCTTC CASSLAMGRGYGYTF TRBV7-9 NA TRBJ1-2 NA
TGTGCCAGCAGCCCGACAGAAACCAACACCGGGGAGCTGTTTTTT CASSPTETNTGELFF TRBV7-9 NA TRBJ2-2 few
TGTGCCAGCAGCCCTTACCTCGACAGAAACTATGGCTACACCTTC CASSPYLDRNYGYTF TRBV5-4 NA TRBJ1-2 NA
TGTGCCAGCAGCTCCGGGAGCGGGAGCTCCTACGAGCAGTACTTC CASSSGSGSSYEQYF TRBV11-3 TRBD2 TRBJ2-7 once
TGTGCCAGCAGCCCCAGAACACTAGCGGGAGGTAATGAGCAGTTCTTC CASSPRTLAGGNEQFF TRBV7-8 TRBD2 TRBJ2-1 NA
TGTGCCAGCAGCAAAGAGGGACAGACGAACACTGAAGCTTTCTTT CASSKEGQTNTEAFF TRBV21-1 NA TRBJ1-1 NA
TGTGCCAGCAGCCCAGGGCGCTTCACCGGGGAGCTGTTTTTT CASSPGRFTGELFF TRBV7-2 NA TRBJ2-2 NA
TGTGCCAGCAGCTCCGGACTAGCGAGCTCCTACAATGAGCAGTTCTTC CASSSGLASSYNEQFF TRBV7-2 TRBD2 TRBJ2-1 NA
TGTGCCAGCAGTGACTCAGGGACAGGGAGTACTGGCTACACCTTC CASSDSGTGSTGYTF TRBV6-4 TRBD1 TRBJ1-2 NA
TGTGCCAGCAGCGCTGCGTACAATGAGCAGTTCTTC CASSAAYNEQFF TRBV12-3/TRBV12-4 NA TRBJ2-1 few
TGTGCCAGCAGTGACGAGGAGTTCACCGGGGAGCTGTTTTTT CASSDEEFTGELFF TRBV6-1 NA TRBJ2-2 NA
TGCAGCGTTGAAGCCTCAGGGACTAGCGGGAGGTTAAATGAGCAGTTCTTC CSVEASGTSGRLNEQFF TRBV29-1 TRBD2 TRBJ2-1 NA
TGTGCCAGCAGCTTCCGGGACAGAAGAAACATTCAGTACTTC CASSFRDRRNIQYF TRBV5-4 TRBD1 TRBJ2-4 NA
TGTGCCAGCAACATGGACTGGGCGGGTGGTGGCTACACCTTC CASNMDWAGGGYTF TRBV6-5 NA TRBJ1-2 NA
TGTGCCACCCAGGGGGGGGGAACCGGGGAGCTGTTTTTT CATQGGGTGELFF TRBV27 NA TRBJ2-2 NA
TGTGCCAGCAGCTGGGGACTAGCGGGAGTCGGGGAGCAGTACTTC CASSWGLAGVGEQYF TRBV11-2 TRBD2 TRBJ2-7 NA
TGTGCCAGCAGCTTTCTAGCGGGAGGGTTCTACAATGAGCAGTTCTTC CASSFLAGGFYNEQFF TRBV11-1 TRBD2 TRBJ2-1 NA
TGTGCCACCAGCAGCGGGACGTCTAAAGAGACCCAGTACTTC CATSSGTSKETQYF TRBV15 NA TRBJ2-5 NA
TGTGCCAGCAGCCCCTCACTAGCGGGAGCCTACAATGAGCAGTTCTTC CASSPSLAGAYNEQFF TRBV3-1/TRBV3-2 TRBD2 TRBJ2-1 NA
TGCGCCAGCCGAAGGGACGCGGGAGGGTACAATGAGCAGTTCTTC CASRRDAGGYNEQFF TRBV5-1 TRBD2 TRBJ2-1 NA
TGTGCCAGCTCGCCCCTGGGAGATACGCAGTATTTT CASSPLGDTQYF TRBV18 NA TRBJ2-3 NA
TGTGCCAGCAGGGACGTCGCCCCCTACGAGCAGTACTTC CASRDVAPYEQYF TRBV2 NA TRBJ2-7 NA
TGTGCCAGCAGCTTAGAAAGAAATGAGCAGTTCTTC CASSLERNEQFF TRBV11-2 NA TRBJ2-1 NA
TGCCTAAGGGGACAGCCCCAGCATTTT CLRGQPQHF TRBV29-1 NA TRBJ1-5 NA
TGTGCCAGCAGCCTTAGCGGGAGAGGTTACAATGAGCAGTTCTTC CASSLSGRGYNEQFF TRBV7-3 TRBD2 TRBJ2-1 NA
TGCGCCAGCAGCCCCGGGGGGGCCGAGACTGAAGCTTTCTTT CASSPGGAETEAFF TRBV5-1 NA TRBJ1-1 NA
TGTGCCAGCAGCTCATACCCCTACAATGAGCAGTTCTTC CASSSYPYNEQFF TRBV7-3 NA TRBJ2-1 NA
TGTGCCAGCAGCATCTTAAGTGGTGGCTACACCTTC CASSILSGGYTF TRBV28 NA TRBJ1-2 NA
TGCAGCGTTGCCGGGGAAGCGAACACCGGGGAGCTGTTTTTT CSVAGEANTGELFF TRBV29-1 NA TRBJ2-2 NA
TGTGCCAGCAGTGAATCGGCCGTACAGAGGTTTTGGTCATCCAAAAACATTCAGTACTTC CASSESAVQRFWSSKNIQYF TRBV6-1 NA TRBJ2-4 NA
TGTGCCAGCAGCTCGGGACCTAGCAATCAGCCCCAGCATTTT CASSSGPSNQPQHF TRBV7-9 NA TRBJ1-5 NA
TGTGCCAGCAGCTTAGTGGGGGACCCATACAATGAGCAGTTCTTC CASSLVGDPYNEQFF TRBV7-9 NA TRBJ2-1 NA
TGTGCCAGCAGCATAACCTATGTTGATACGCAGTATTTT CASSITYVDTQYF TRBV14 NA TRBJ2-3 NA
TGCGCCAGCAGTGAAGAGGGGCCGAACACTGAAGCTTTCTTT CASSEEGPNTEAFF TRBV10-1 NA TRBJ1-1 NA
TGTGCCAGCGTACTAGCGGGAAACCAGCAGTACTTC CASVLAGNQQYF TRBV2 TRBD2 TRBJ2-7 NA
TGTGCCAGCAGTCCCGCCGGGACGGAGAATCAGCCCCAGCATTTT CASSPAGTENQPQHF TRBV28 NA TRBJ1-5 NA
TGCGCCAGCACCCGGAGTCCAACTAATGAAAAACTGTTTTTT CASTRSPTNEKLFF TRBV5-1 NA TRBJ1-4 NA